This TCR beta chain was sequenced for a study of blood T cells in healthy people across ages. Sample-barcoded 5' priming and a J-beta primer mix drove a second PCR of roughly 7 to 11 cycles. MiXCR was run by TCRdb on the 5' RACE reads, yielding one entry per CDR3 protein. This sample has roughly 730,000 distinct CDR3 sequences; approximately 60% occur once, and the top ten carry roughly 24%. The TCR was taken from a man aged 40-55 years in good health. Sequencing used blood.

CDR3 in DNA: TGTGCCAGCTACGCGGGAGGACGCCACGAGCAGTACTTC. The encoded protein is CASYAGGRHEQYF. The chain combines TRBV9 with TRBJ2-7; 8 bases line up with TRBD2. V lost 7 bases, J lost 5 bases, and 8 bases stayed unmatched. Per germline, CDR1 SGDLS and CDR2 YYNGEE. The CDR3 runs 13 residues.